This is a list of T cell receptor beta chains from one sample in a study of T cell changes during pregnancy in multiple sclerosis. Only in-frame clones appear in the TCRdb table, and some are missing; sequencing was by immunoSEQ multiplex PCR. The sample holds over 45,000 clones, 90% to 95% seen once. Source: peripheral blood, taken in the third trimester of pregnancy. These receptors were taken from a female donor with multiple sclerosis, enrolled in a pregnancy study. The conserved cysteine and the conserved F or W are not part of the CDR3 here.

13,TRBJ2-5,TRBV4-1,ASSQVAALQETQY
15,TRBJ2-5,TRBV27,ASSPSRTGQIPETQY
13,TRBJ2-1,TRBV28,ASRIAGLSYNEQF
12,TRBJ2-3,TRBV9,ASSLQGSTDTQY
13,TRBJ1-1,TRBV6-1,ASLVGQVMNTEAF
11,TRBJ1-1,TRBV4-3,ASSQSGNTEAF
14,TRBJ2-7,TRBV4-1,ASSPTTGDNFYEQY
12,TRBJ2-1,TRBV4-3,ASSLNRGHYEQF
15,TRBJ2-5,TRBV11-2,ASSLGPPRGNQETQY
12,TRBJ2-6,TRBV18,ASCLASGANVLT
13,TRBJ2-5,TRBV6-5,ASSLQWTSSETQY
14,TRBJ2-6,TRBV27,ASSLRTGVGANVLT
17,TRBJ2-3,TRBV4-2,ASSRTLAGNIPSTDTQY
10,TRBJ1-4,TRBV6-1,ASRTGTGELF
12,TRBJ2-1,TRBV4-1,ASSQQSYYNEQF
13,TRBJ1-4,TRBV30,AWSVGLGGGEKLF
16,TRBJ2-1,TRBV11-3,ASSLSSGRVHSYNEQF
14,TRBJ2-5,TRBV12-5,ASGLGQGWDGETQY
12,TRBJ2-7,TRBV28,ASSLFAGTYEQY
13,TRBJ2-5,TRBV5-6,ASSPVSALGETQY
12,TRBJ1-3,TRBV5-1,ASSPDISGNTIY
11,TRBJ2-1,TRBV19,ASSRTSPNEQF
11,TRBJ2-7,TRBV19,ASSRGETYEQY
13,TRBJ1-1,TRBV5-1,ASSLAGTQNTEAF
12,TRBJ2-2,TRBV5-1,ASSGGRSTGELF
11,TRBJ2-3,TRBV28,ASSFQGTDTQY
12,TRBJ1-2,TRBV19,ASSIWTGAYGYT
17,TRBJ1-3,TRBV7-6,ASSFRDRGESLSGNTIY
13,TRBJ2-7,TRBV29-1,SVEDAAGSTGEQY
13,TRBJ2-7,TRBV27,ASSLSNPSAYEQY
12,TRBJ1-1,TRBV4-3,ASSQTGAGTEAF
10,TRBJ1-5,TRBV28,ASSFYDQPQH
16,TRBJ2-3,TRBV5-1,ASSPTSGRARLTDTQY
14,TRBJ2-5,TRBV4-2,ASSQDRASGSQTQY
17,TRBJ2-1,TRBV5-6,ASSTAAVTRAGTYNEQF
16,TRBJ2-2,TRBV4-3,ASSQILAGGPNTGELF
12,TRBJ2-1,TRBV11-1,ASSFPGTSGEQF
12,TRBJ2-3,TRBV5-1,ASSFRESADTQY
14,TRBJ2-4,TRBV28,ASSSRQGGAKNIQY
13,TRBJ2-1,TRBV6-4,ASSPQGGEYNEQF
13,TRBJ1-4,TRBV7-2,ASSLLDRVNEKLF
15,TRBJ2-5,TRBV7-6,ASRDKGPLGTQETQY
12,TRBJ1-4,TRBV19,ASSLSGTVNGLF
12,TRBJ2-3,TRBV4-3,ASSPRQGSDTQY
13,.,TRBV7-2,ASSQRLAGAHEQY
13,TRBJ2-1,TRBV19,ASSTIGTGSNEQF
13,TRBJ2-5,TRBV7-9,ASSLARSTLETQY